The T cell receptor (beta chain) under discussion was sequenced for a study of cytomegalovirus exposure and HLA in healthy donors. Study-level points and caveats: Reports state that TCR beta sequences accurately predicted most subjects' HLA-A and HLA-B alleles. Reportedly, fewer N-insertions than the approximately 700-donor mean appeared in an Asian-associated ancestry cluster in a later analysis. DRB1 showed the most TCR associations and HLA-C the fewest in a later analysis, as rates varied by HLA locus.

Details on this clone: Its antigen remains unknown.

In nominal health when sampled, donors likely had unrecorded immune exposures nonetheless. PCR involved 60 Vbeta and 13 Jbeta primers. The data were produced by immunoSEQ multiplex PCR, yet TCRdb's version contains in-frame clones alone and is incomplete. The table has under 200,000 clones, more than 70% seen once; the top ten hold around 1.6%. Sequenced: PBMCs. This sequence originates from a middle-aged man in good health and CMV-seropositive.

The CDR3 spells CASSFLGLAGNEQYF. CDR3 nucleotides: TGTGCCAGCAGTTTCCTAGGACTAGCGGGTAACGAGCAGTACTTC. The chain employs TRBV27 and TRBJ2-7, with 11 positions matching TRBD2. The CDR3 totals 15 residues. Germline-derived CDR1 and CDR2 are MNHEY and SMNVEV (reference sequence). V shed 3 bases, J shed 5 bases, and the junction held 6 bases outside the gene matches.